Listed here are 20 T cell receptor beta chains from one sample, sequenced in a study of blood T cell repertoires in COVID-19. Here immunoSEQ multiplex PCR was the method, and the copy in TCRdb shows in-frame clones only, minus some. Of about 250,000 clones listed, approximately 86% are singletons. Sequenced input: peripheral blood. The receptors derive from a human donor with COVID-19, enrolled during active disease. The donor label of this sample is uncertain.

This chain links TRBV4-2 with TRBJ1-1; the D is unclear. V lost 4 bases to trimming and J lost 2 bases, with 2 bases between them. The CDR3 totals 11 residues. Germline values: CDR1 LGHNA, CDR2 YNFKEQ. The CDR3 sequence: CASSPNTEAFF. The DNA of the CDR3 is TGTGCCAGCAGCCCTAACACTGAAGCTTTCTTT.

This sequence joins TRBV11-1 and TRBJ2-7, with 10 bases matching TRBD1. The CDR3 extends over 14 amino acids. Losses at the gene ends were 3 bases for V and 5 bases for J; bases not matched to a gene: 4. Per the germline V gene, CDR1 is SGHAT and CDR2 is FQDESV (reference sequence). The CDR3 spells CASSFRDRGHEQYF. In DNA, the CDR3 is TGTGCCAGCAGCTTTAGGGACAGGGGCCACGAGCAGTACTTC.

There are many counts of this clone. The genes are TRBV7-6 and TRBJ2-1, with 8 bases fitting TRBD2. Germline CDR1 SGHVS, CDR2 FNYEAQ. The CDR3 spans 16 residues. V shed 1 base and J 8 bases; nucleotides not matched to a gene: 10. CDR3 sequence reads: CASSLVAAGGSHEQFF. The CDR3 coding sequence is TGTGCCAGCAGCTTAGTAGCTGCGGGAGGTTCACATGAGCAGTTCTTC.

The rearrangement joins TRBV9 to TRBJ2-7; D is possibly TRBD2 (5 bases). V was clipped by 0 bases and J by 4 bases, with 11 bases between them. The germline V gene encodes CDR1 SGDLS and CDR2 YYNGEE. There are 14 residues in the CDR3. This CDR3 is CASSVAGVGYEQYF. As DNA, the CDR3 is TGTGCCAGCAGCGTAGCCGGGGTAGGTTACGAGCAGTACTTC.

Details on this clone: Other DNA sequences in the sample encode the same CDR3. The CDR3 region has the DNA TGTGCCAGCAGTTACTCGACGGGGGGGTACGAGCAGTACTTC. Translating it yields CASSYSTGGYEQYF. The J gene is TRBJ2-7, the V gene TRBV6-2 or TRBV6-3, with TRBD2 identical over 8 bases. CDR1 is MNHEY and CDR2 is SVGEGT in the germline V gene. The V segment lost 0 bases and the J segment 4 bases; nucleotides outside the gene matches: 2. CDR3 size: 14 residues.

The chain has TRBV7-2 and TRBJ1-4; D perhaps matches TRBD1 (6 bases). The CDR3 is made up of 14 amino acids. Germline loops: CDR1 SGHTA, CDR2 FQGNSA. Trimming took off 6 bases at V and 2 bases at J, with 10 bases between the two ends. Written as DNA, the CDR3 is TGTGCCAGCAGGAAAGGACAGACTAATGAAAAACTGTTTTTT. Its protein is CASRKGQTNEKLFF.

This clone was detected only once. This chain uses TRBV3-1 (or the pseudogene TRBV3-2) with TRBJ2-6; TRBD1 is a possible D gene (6 bases). This CDR3 spans 16 amino acids. Germline values: CDR1 LGHDT, CDR2 YNNKEL (reference sequence). Trimming removed 2 bases at V and 0 bases at J, with 8 bases between. The CDR3 region is CASSQQGISGANVLTF. The CDR3 DNA is TGTGCCAGCAGCCAACAGGGGATCTCTGGGGCCAACGTCCTGACTTTC.

This chain joins TRBV25-1 and TRBJ2-5; D not resolved. Germline assignment: CDR1 MGHDK and CDR2 SYGVNS. Trimming stripped 8 bases from V and 5 bases from J, with 15 bases between. This CDR3 region has 13 residues. The DNA for the CDR3 is TGTGCCAGCGCCTACTACGGGTTGGAGACCCAGTACTTC. Translated: CASAYYGLETQYF.

The CDR3 nucleotides are TGTGCCAGCAGTCCGGACGAGGGCATGAACACTGAAGCTTTCTTT. Protein: CASSPDEGMNTEAFF. The V and J genes are TRBV6-4 and TRBJ1-1; D is undetermined. CDR1 MRHNA and CDR2 SNTAGT come from the germline V gene. CDR3 length: 15 residues. V lost 5 bases, J lost 0 bases, and 13 bases lay in between.

V and J are TRBV9 and TRBJ2-2; D is possibly TRBD2 (6 bases). The CDR3 contains 16 residues. Trimming pared 5 bases from V and 5 bases from J, leaving 19 bases between. The germline CDR1 and CDR2 sequences are SGDLS and YYNGEE. The chain's CDR3 is CASSDLTRGLTGELFF. The CDR3 coding sequence is TGTGCCAGCAGTGATCTGACTAGGGGCCTGACCGGGGAGCTGTTTTTT.

This chain joins TRBV7-9 and TRBJ2-7, with TRBD1 matching 9 bases. Germline V gene lookup returns CDR1 SEHNR and CDR2 FQNEAQ (reference sequence). With 3 bases clipped from V and 4 bases from J, the junction kept 7 bases outside the gene matches. The CDR3 is 15 residues long. The CDR3 nucleotides read TGTGCCAGCAGCTTTTCCGGGACAGGGCTGTACGAGCAGTACTTC. Its translation: CASSFSGTGLYEQYF.

CDR3 loop: CASKGQANSPLHF. CDR3 DNA sequence: TGTGCCAGCAAGGGACAGGCGAATTCACCCCTCCACTTT. The chain joins TRBV28 to TRBJ1-6; 8 positions match TRBD1. This CDR3 spans 13 amino acids. Germline V gene lookup returns CDR1 MDHEN and CDR2 SYDVKM. V trimming: 7 bases; J trimming: 7 bases; junction bases outside the gene matches: 3. The variable domain in full, completed from reference TRBV28 and TRBJ1-6, reads DVKVTQSSRYLVKRTGEKVFLECVQDMDHENMFWYRQDPGLGLRLIYFSYDVKMKEKGDIPEGYSVSREKKERFSLILESASTNQTSMYLCASKGQANSPLHFGNGTRLTVT.

The V and J genes are TRBV10-3 and TRBJ2-3; TRBD2 matches 9 bases. V was pared by 4 bases and J by 1 base, with 6 bases of the junction left unmatched. The CDR3 is 16 residues long. Germline loops: CDR1 ENHRY, CDR2 SYGVKD. CDR3 sequence: CAISVAGGRGTDTQYF. CDR3 DNA sequence: TGTGCCATCAGTGTCGCGGGCGGGAGGGGCACAGATACGCAGTATTTT.

This clone showed up just once. This sequence joins TRBV18 and TRBJ1-1, with a tentative D call TRBD1 (5 bases). CDR1 is KGHSH, CDR2 LQKENI, per germline. V was shortened by 4 bases and J by 1 base, with 25 bases between the two germline ends. CDR3 size: 19 residues. This CDR3 reads CASSLTTGTGTSRNTEAFF. The CDR3 region has the DNA TGTGCCAGCTCACTGACGACGGGAACGGGGACTAGTAGGAACACTGAAGCTTTCTTT.

The chain links TRBV18 to TRBJ1-2; D remains unclear. The CDR3 runs 13 residues. The germline gives CDR1 KGHSH, CDR2 LQKENI. V lost 3 bases to trimming and J lost 8 bases, with 13 bases between them. As DNA, the CDR3 is TGTGCCAGCTCACCGGCAGGCCCGGTGGGCTACACCTTC. Protein sequence: CASSPAGPVGYTF.

This rearrangement joins TRBV29-1 to TRBJ2-1; D may be TRBD2 (6 bases). Trimming took off 0 bases at V and 0 bases at J, with 9 bases between the two ends. The CDR3 spans 15 residues. Germline CDR1 SQVTM, CDR2 ANQGSEA. CDR3 amino acids: CSVEEGGSSYNEQFF. CDR3 bases: TGCAGCGTTGAAGAGGGGGGTAGCTCCTACAATGAGCAGTTCTTC.

The rearrangement joins TRBV21-1 to TRBJ1-5; no check of the table's D call, TRBD1, against the DNA was made. TRBV21-1 has pseudogene status. The CDR3 runs to 18 residues. This CDR3 is CASSKCGPKGEFNQPQHF. The CDR3, as DNA: TGTGCCAGCAGCAAATGCGGCCCGAAGGGGGAGTTCAATCAGCCCCAGCATTTT.

The V gene is TRBV11-2, the J gene TRBJ2-7, with D perhaps TRBD2 (5 bases). The CDR3 runs 16 residues. CDR1 is SGHAT, CDR2 FQNNGV, per germline. V lost 1 base to trimming and J lost 3 bases, with 16 bases between them. The CDR3 loop is CASSLAGSSPYYEQYF. For the CDR3, the DNA is TGTGCCAGCAGCTTAGCGGGGTCCTCACCATACTACGAGCAGTACTTC.

J is TRBJ2-1 and V is TRBV3-1 (or the pseudogene TRBV3-2); 12 bases match TRBD2. J gave up 7 bases and V 4 bases, and 11 bases lay outside the gene matches. This CDR3 comprises 17 residues. CDR1 is LGHDT, CDR2 YNNKEL, per germline (reference sequence). The CDR3 DNA follows: TGTGCCAGCAGCCCCCGAAGGACTAGCGGGAAAGGGAATGAGCAGTTCTTC. Translating gives CASSPRRTSGKGNEQFF.

The sample holds one count of this clone. The rearrangement links TRBV28 to TRBJ1-6, with D perhaps TRBD1 (5 bases). The CDR3 contains 15 residues. V lost 7 bases, J lost 9 bases, and 19 bases lay in between. Per germline, CDR1 MDHEN and CDR2 SYDVKM. In nucleotides, the CDR3 is TGTGCCAGCACCCCCCTCGGCAGGGTTCTTTCACCCCTCCACTTT. Its protein product is CASTPLGRVLSPLHF.